These T cell receptor beta chains were read from a single sample in a study of T-cell reconstitution after alpha-beta-depleted transplantation in children. Via MiXCR, TCRdb re-called the PCR reads, giving one row per CDR3 protein. The sample contains 700,000 to 950,000 distinct CDR3 sequences, 15% to 20% of which appear only once. The input for sequencing was PBMCs, mostly from graft donor cells, taken 360 days after TCRalphabeta/CD19-depleted stem cell transplant. These TCRs come from a male patient under 18 who had a stem cell transplant for acute lymphoblastic leukemia, so the T cells may come from the graft donor. CDR3s leave out the opening cysteine and the closing phenylalanine or tryptophan. The D gene is left open where the match is weak.

>TRBV9|NA|TRBJ2-7
ASSVAGGSNYEQY
>TRBV7-8|NA|TRBJ2-2
ASSLSQGRAHTGELF
>TRBV15|TRBD2|TRBJ2-7
ATSRELAGGPLAEQY
>TRBV28|TRBD1|TRBJ2-1
ASLGTETYNEQF
>TRBV5-1|NA|TRBJ2-3
ASSLDSPTDTQY
>TRBV7-8|NA|TRBJ2-2
ASSPPNPGRLNTGELF
>TRBV7-6|NA|TRBJ1-4
ASSLGGAHNEKLF
>TRBV5-1|NA|TRBJ1-2
ASSFPDRNYGYT
>TRBV6-1|NA|TRBJ2-3
ASSSTRKDTQY
>TRBV6-6|NA|TRBJ2-3
ASSYSNGGPRHTQY
>TRBV12-3/TRBV12-4|NA|TRBJ1-2
ASGTGTAVGYGYT
>TRBV3-1|NA|TRBJ1-3
ASSLGGHSGNTIY
>TRBV29-1|NA|TRBJ2-3
SVFVVAFTDTQY
>TRBV4-1|NA|TRBJ1-2
ASSQDRFREAQLNYGYT
>TRBV5-1|TRBD1|TRBJ2-5
ASSLGTGVAAETQY
>TRBV12-3/TRBV12-4|NA|TRBJ1-2
ASSRGTAGDGYT
>TRBV27|NA|TRBJ2-3
ASTLGASTDTQY
>TRBV15|NA|TRBJ2-4
ATSRELTAAKNIQY
>TRBV29-1|NA|TRBJ1-2
SVEQGPYGYT
>TRBV5-1|NA|TRBJ1-4
ASRAQGINEKLF
>TRBV4-1|TRBD2|TRBJ2-7
ASSQATSGSFREQY
>TRBV11-2|NA|TRBJ2-5
ASSLVDSYQETQY
>TRBV9|TRBD2|TRBJ2-1
ASSVTSGNNEQF
>TRBV2|NA|TRBJ1-6
ASSEEPSYNSPLH
>TRBV6-4|NA|TRBJ2-7
ASRGDETGQQAGAIIFAYEQY
>TRBV29-1|TRBD1|TRBJ1-4
SVEDKGAREKLF
>TRBV15|NA|TRBJ2-1
ATSGPVGAEQF
>TRBV7-3|TRBD1|TRBJ2-5
ASSRLGTGIQETQY
>TRBV7-9|NA|TRBJ2-3
ASSLEKYSYGTDTQY
>TRBV4-2|NA|TRBJ2-3
ASSGFRGGQGGTDTQY
>TRBV7-9|NA|TRBJ2-7
ASSSRRDISYEQY
>TRBV25-1|NA|TRBJ1-4
ASSEFQILEKLF
>TRBV7-1|NA|TRBJ2-1
ASSPGPVVDEQF
>TRBV7-8|TRBD1|TRBJ2-3
ASRSLGQGTDTQY
>TRBV5-1|NA|TRBJ2-2
ASTTRQPTGELF
>TRBV27|TRBD2|TRBJ2-1
ASSLGAGDNYNEQF
>TRBV12-3/TRBV12-4|NA|TRBJ2-1
ASSFEAPGNNEQF
>TRBV18|NA|TRBJ2-1
ASSPEEGIHEQF
>TRBV29-1|NA|TRBJ2-1
SVEDGGEQF
>TRBV29-1|TRBD2|TRBJ2-3
SLRPGLASDTQY
>TRBV7-2|TRBD1|TRBJ2-7
ASLPGDREHYEQY
>TRBV12-3/TRBV12-4|TRBD1|TRBJ2-5
ASRVRTGGAAQY
>TRBV5-1|NA|TRBJ1-1
ASSLNRREAF
>TRBV18|TRBD1|TRBJ2-3
ASSPRAGQGTDTQY
>TRBV29-1|TRBD2|TRBJ2-1
SPGLAGYNEQF
>TRBV20-1|NA|TRBJ2-7
SARMAGARQY
>TRBV11-2|NA|TRBJ2-1
ASSLGGTVGLYNEQF
>TRBV2|NA|TRBJ2-1
GEAAYNEQF
>TRBV27|NA|TRBJ2-7
ASSSKGPYEQY
>TRBV5-1|NA|TRBJ2-1
ASKEAANYNEQF
>TRBV9|NA|TRBJ2-7
ASSVEGGGYYEQY
>TRBV2|NA|TRBJ2-7
ASSDPRDHYEQY
>TRBV7-2|TRBD2|TRBJ2-5
ASSLARTSGRGTQY
>TRBV12-3/TRBV12-4|TRBD2|TRBJ2-1
ASSFGLGILAGANEQF
>TRBV7-3|NA|TRBJ2-3
ASSFTARQSTDTQY